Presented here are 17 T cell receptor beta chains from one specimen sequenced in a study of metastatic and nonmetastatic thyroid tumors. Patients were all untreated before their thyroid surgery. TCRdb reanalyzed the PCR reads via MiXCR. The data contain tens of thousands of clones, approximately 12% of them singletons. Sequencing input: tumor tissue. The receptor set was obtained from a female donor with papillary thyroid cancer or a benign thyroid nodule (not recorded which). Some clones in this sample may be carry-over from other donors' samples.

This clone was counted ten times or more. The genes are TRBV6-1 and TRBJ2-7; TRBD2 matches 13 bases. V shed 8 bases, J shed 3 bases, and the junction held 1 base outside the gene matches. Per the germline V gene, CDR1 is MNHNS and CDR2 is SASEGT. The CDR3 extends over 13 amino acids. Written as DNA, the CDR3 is TGTGCCAGCGGACTAGCGGGAGTCTACGAGCAGTACTTC. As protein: CASGLAGVYEQYF.

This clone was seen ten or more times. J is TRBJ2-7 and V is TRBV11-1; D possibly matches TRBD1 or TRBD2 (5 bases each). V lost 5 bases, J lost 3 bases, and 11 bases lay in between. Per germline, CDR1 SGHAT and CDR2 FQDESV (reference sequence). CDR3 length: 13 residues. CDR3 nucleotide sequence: TGTGCCAGCAGCCTCACGAGGGGCTACGAGCAGTACTTC. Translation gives CASSLTRGYEQYF.

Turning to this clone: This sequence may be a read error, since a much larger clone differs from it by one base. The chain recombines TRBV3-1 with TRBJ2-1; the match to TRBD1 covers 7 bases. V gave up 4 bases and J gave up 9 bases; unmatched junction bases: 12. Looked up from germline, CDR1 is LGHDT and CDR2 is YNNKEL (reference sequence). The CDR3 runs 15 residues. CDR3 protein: CASSRRGSFKVEQFF. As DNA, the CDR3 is TGTGCCAGCAGCCGCAGGGGGTCGTTTAAGGTTGAGCAGTTCTTC.

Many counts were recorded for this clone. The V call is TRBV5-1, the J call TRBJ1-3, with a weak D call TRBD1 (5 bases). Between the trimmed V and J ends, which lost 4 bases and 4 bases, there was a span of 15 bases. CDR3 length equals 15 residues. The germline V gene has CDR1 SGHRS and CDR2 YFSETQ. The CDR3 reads CASSLDGTLGNTIYF. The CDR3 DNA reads TGCGCCAGCAGCCTGGACGGGACTCTCGGAAACACCATATATTTT.

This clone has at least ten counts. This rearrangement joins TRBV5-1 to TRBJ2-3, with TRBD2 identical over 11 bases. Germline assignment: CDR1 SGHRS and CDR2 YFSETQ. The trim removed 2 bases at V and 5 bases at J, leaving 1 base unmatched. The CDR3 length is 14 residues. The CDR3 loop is CASSFGLAGDTQYF. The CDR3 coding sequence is TGCGCCAGCAGCTTCGGACTAGCGGGAGATACGCAGTATTTT.

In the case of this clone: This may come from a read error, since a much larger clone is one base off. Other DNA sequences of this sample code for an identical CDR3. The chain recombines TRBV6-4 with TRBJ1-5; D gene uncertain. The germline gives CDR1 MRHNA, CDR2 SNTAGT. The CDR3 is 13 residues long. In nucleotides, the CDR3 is TGTGCCAGCAGTGAGGAGGGAGGTCAGCCCCAGCACTTT. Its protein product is CASSEEGGQPQHF.

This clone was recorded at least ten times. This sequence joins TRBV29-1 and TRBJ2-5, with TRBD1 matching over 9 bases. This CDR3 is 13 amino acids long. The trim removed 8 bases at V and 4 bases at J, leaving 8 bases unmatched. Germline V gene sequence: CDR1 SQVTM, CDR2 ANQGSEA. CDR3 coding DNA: TGCAGCATAACAGGGGGCGGCGGAGAGACCCAGTACTTC. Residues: CSITGGGGETQYF.

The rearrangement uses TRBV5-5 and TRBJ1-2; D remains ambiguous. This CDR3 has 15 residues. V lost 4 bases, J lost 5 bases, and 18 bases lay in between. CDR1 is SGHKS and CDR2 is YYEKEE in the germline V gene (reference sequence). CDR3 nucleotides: TGTGCCAGCAGCCCTTTGCCGTCGGGAGGGTATGGCTACACCTTC. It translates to CASSPLPSGGYGYTF.

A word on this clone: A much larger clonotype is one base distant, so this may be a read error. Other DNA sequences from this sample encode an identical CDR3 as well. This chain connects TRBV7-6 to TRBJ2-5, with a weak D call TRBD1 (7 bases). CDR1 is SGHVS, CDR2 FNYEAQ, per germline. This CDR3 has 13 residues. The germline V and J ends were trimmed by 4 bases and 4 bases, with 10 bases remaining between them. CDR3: CASSSGGGETQYF. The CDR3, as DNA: TGTGCCAGCAGCTCAGGGGGAGGAGAGACCCAGTACTTC.

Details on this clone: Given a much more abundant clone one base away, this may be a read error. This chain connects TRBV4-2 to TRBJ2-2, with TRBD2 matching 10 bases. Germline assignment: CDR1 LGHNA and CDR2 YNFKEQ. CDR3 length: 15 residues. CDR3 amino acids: CASSSGTSVTGELSF. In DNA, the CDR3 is TGTGCCAGCAGCTCCGGGACTAGCGTCACCGGGGAGCTGTCTTTT.

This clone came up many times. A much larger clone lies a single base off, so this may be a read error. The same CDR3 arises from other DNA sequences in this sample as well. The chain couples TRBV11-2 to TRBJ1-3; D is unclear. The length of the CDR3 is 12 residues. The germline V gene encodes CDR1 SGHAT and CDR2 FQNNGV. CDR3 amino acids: CASTLSGNTIYF. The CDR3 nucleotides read TGTGCTAGCACCCTGTCTGGAAACACCATATATTTT.

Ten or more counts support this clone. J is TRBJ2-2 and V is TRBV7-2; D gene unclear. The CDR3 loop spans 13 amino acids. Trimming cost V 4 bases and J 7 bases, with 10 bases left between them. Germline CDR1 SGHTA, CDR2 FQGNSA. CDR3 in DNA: TGTGCCAGCAGCTCCAGTGGGATCGGGGAGCTGTTTTTT. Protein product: CASSSSGIGELFF.

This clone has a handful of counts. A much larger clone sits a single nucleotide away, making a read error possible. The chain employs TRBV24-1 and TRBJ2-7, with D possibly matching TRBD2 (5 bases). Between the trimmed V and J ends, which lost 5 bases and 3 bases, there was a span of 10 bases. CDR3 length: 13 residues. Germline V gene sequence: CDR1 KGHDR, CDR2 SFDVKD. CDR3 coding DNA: TGTGCCACCAGTGGCGGACGGGGCTACGAGCAGTACTTC. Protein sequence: CATSGGRGYEQYF.

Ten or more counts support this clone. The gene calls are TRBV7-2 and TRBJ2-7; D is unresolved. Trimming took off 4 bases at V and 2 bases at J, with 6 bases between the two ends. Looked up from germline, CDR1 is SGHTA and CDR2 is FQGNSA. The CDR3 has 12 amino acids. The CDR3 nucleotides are TGTGCCAGCAGCTCTCATACCTACGAGCAGTACTTC. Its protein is CASSSHTYEQYF. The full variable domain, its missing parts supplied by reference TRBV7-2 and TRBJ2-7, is GAGVSQSPSNKVTEKGKDVELRCDPISGHTALYWYRQSLGQGLEFLIYFQGNSAPDKSGLPSDRFSAERTGGSVSTLTIQRTQQEDSAVYLCASSSHTYEQYFGPGTRLTVT.

CDR3 DNA: TGTGCCAGCAGCGACCCCTCGGGCGGGGCCCCTTGGTTCACCTTC. Its translation is CASSDPSGGAPWFTF. The rearrangement joins TRBV5-4 to TRBJ1-2; maybe TRBD1 (5 bases). The germline V gene has CDR1 SGHNT and CDR2 YYREEE (reference sequence). The V end lost 4 bases, the J end lost 13 bases, and 26 bases lay between the germline ends. This CDR3 region has 15 residues.

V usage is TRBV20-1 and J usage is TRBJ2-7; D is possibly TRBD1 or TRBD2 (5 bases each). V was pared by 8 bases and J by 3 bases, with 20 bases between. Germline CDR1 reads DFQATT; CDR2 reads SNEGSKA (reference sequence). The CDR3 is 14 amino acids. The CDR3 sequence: CSSPTRQRRYEQYF. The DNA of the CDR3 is TGCAGTTCCCCTACCCGACAGCGGCGCTACGAGCAGTACTTC.

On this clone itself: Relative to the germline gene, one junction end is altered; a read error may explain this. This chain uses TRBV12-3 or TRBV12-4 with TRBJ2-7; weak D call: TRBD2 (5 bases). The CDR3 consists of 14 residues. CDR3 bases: TGTGCCACCAGTCTAGCTGGAGTCTCCTACGAGCAGTACTTC. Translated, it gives CATSLAGVSYEQYF.